The rows below give T cell receptor beta chains drawn from one sample of a study of T cell changes during pregnancy in multiple sclerosis. Only in-frame clones appear in the TCRdb table, and some are missing; sequencing was by immunoSEQ multiplex PCR. Here the sample spans 30,000 to 45,000 clones, 90% to 95% being singletons. The source material was CD8+ T cells from peripheral blood mononuclear cells, sampled before pregnancy. The receptors derive from a female donor with multiple sclerosis, enrolled in a pregnancy study. Both conserved end residues are trimmed from each CDR3. A D gene is named only where the DNA matches it firmly.

v_gene	d_gene	j_gene	CDR3aa
TRBV2	TRBD2	TRBJ2-7	ASLGGAYEQY
TRBV27	NA	TRBJ1-2	AILDKNYGYT
TRBV15	NA	TRBJ1-6	ATSRDGGISLH
TRBV5-1	NA	TRBJ2-1	ASSEYRVNEQF
TRBV5-1	NA	TRBJ1-1	ASSENSFTEAF
TRBV18	TRBD1	TRBJ2-1	ASSPRGDSSYNEQF
TRBV4-1	TRBD1	TRBJ2-1	ASSQPGGEQF
TRBV9	NA	TRBJ1-2	ASSVGQDYGYT
TRBV28	NA	TRBJ1-2	ASSFQGTNYGYT
TRBV9	NA	TRBJ1-1	ASSADVAVTEAF
TRBV4-1	NA	TRBJ2-1	ASSQVDLGISYNEQF
TRBV14	NA	TRBJ1-1	ASSQDQGLMNTEAF
TRBV27	TRBD2	TRBJ2-1	ASSLSSSGRLVNEQF
TRBV11-2	NA	TRBJ2-3	ASSDVGSSDPDTQY
TRBV7-3	TRBD1	TRBJ2-3	ASSSGQGAYTQY
TRBV13	NA	TRBJ2-1	ASSLGGADYNEQF
TRBV9	NA	TRBJ1-3	ASSVGTNSGNTIY
TRBV14	NA	TRBJ2-5	ASSQTGRGTQY
TRBV19	NA	TRBJ2-7	ASSGQGVYEQY
TRBV29-1	NA	TRBJ2-7	SVEPLGPYEQY
TRBV5-1	TRBD1	TRBJ2-1	ASSLFRTGVSSYNEQF
TRBV9	TRBD2	TRBJ2-7	ASSSGARDEQY
TRBV23-1	NA	TRBJ1-5	ASSQPREGLHSNQPQH
TRBV27	TRBD2	TRBJ2-3	ASMETGLAERDTQY
TRBV2	TRBD2	TRBJ2-3	ASSEGTSGRDTQY
TRBV5-4	NA	TRBJ1-1	ASSLAGFEAF
TRBV7-9	TRBD2	TRBJ2-7	ASSLSASGRISYEQY
TRBV15	NA	TRBJ2-7	ATSRVRVNHEQY
TRBV9	NA	TRBJ2-2	ASRGTGELF
TRBV7-9	NA	TRBJ2-3	ASSNPSLTDTQY
TRBV27	NA	TRBJ1-2	ASSPRRDNSYGYT
TRBV5-5	TRBD2	TRBJ2-7	ASSFGPSGYEQY
TRBV4-2	TRBD2	TRBJ2-1	ASSQETSGLFHEQF
TRBV5-1	NA	TRBJ2-1	ASSLVDSGTYNEQF
TRBV6-5	TRBD1	TRBJ2-7	ASTDRVYEQY
TRBV7-9	TRBD1	TRBJ2-1	ASSLAGTGLHEQF
TRBV4-3	NA	TRBJ2-7	ASSQDGGTPPYEQY
TRBV7-9	TRBD2	TRBJ2-7	ASSPPAGVYEQY
TRBV28	TRBD2	TRBJ2-7	ASSLLPPNRAGGEQY
TRBV14	NA	TRBJ2-5	ASSPQGIQQTQY
TRBV29-1	TRBD2	TRBJ2-1	SVDGFGLQASGILHSYNEQF
TRBV28	NA	TRBJ2-7	ATLDNYEQY
TRBV28	TRBD2	TRBJ2-3	ASRREVPSLSTQY
TRBV5-8	TRBD1	TRBJ1-2	ASSQQGFANYGYT
TRBV7-3	TRBD2	TRBJ2-3	ASSLLAGSLTDTQY
TRBV4-3	NA	TRBJ1-2	ASSQTPSTAIYGYT
TRBV14	NA	TRBJ2-5	ASSQENSQETQY
TRBV28	TRBD1	TRBJ2-7	ASSQSYRGNPYEQY
TRBV4-3	NA	TRBJ2-2	ASSQGQADTGELF
TRBV9	NA	TRBJ2-1	ASSVGRDSLNEQF
TRBV9	NA	TRBJ2-1	ASSDLAEQF
TRBV19	TRBD2	TRBJ2-7	ASSFSGSRGYEQY
TRBV7-9	NA	TRBJ2-3	ASSSKATDTQY
TRBV15	TRBD1	TRBJ2-3	ATSKGQGRGTDTQY
TRBV14	NA	TRBJ1-4	ASSPTRVANEKLF
TRBV6-5	TRBD2	TRBJ2-5	ASSYSSGRAGTQY
TRBV27	TRBD2	TRBJ2-2	ASSLSSVGFGTSVSGELF
TRBV5-1	TRBD2	TRBJ2-7	ASSFLTSGRKGALYEQY
TRBV28	NA	TRBJ1-2	ASSYNSYGYT